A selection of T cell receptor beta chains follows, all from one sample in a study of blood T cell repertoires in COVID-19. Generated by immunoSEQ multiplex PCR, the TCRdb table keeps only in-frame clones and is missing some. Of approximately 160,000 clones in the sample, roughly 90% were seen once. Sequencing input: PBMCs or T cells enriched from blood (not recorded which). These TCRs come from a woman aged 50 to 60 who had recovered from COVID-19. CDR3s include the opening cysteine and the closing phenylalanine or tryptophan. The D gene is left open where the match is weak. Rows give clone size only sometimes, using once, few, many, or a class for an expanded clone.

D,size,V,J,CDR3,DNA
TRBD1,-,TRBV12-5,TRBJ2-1,CASGLGGQGISYNEQFF,TGTGCTAGTGGTTTGGGAGGACAGGGGATTTCCTACAATGAGCAGTTCTTC
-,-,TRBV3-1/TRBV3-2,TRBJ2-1,CASGIYGLEGEQFF,TGTGCCAGCGGAATATACGGACTCGAGGGAGAGCAGTTCTTC
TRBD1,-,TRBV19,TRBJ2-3,CASSNPDRLITDTQYF,TGTGCCAGTAGTAACCCGGACAGGTTGATCACAGATACGCAGTATTTT
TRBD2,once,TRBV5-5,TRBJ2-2,CASSKGLADTGELFF,TGTGCCAGCAGCAAGGGACTAGCGGACACCGGGGAGCTGTTTTTT
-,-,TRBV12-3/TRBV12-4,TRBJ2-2,CASSLAGGELFF,TGTGCCAGCAGTTTAGCCGGCGGGGAGCTGTTTTTT
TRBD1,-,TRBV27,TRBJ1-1,CASSPEDRPNTEAFF,TGTGCCAGCAGTCCAGAGGACAGGCCGAACACTGAAGCTTTCTTT
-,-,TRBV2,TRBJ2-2,CASSEEAGPGNTGELFF,TGTGCCAGCAGTGAAGAGGCAGGGCCCGGGAACACCGGGGAGCTGTTTTTT
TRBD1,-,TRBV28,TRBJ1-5,CASTFPGTGITSNQPQHF,TGTGCCAGCACCTTCCCCGGGACAGGGATTACTAGCAATCAGCCCCAGCATTTT
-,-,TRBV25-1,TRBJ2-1,CASSPTPSSYNEQFF,TGTGCCAGCAGTCCGACTCCAAGCTCCTACAATGAGCAGTTCTTC
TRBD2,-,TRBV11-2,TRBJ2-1,CASSLASGTSGYNEQFF,TGTGCCAGCAGCTTAGCTTCAGGCACTAGCGGGTACAATGAGCAGTTCTTC
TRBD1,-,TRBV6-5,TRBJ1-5,CASSSEGANQPQHF,TGTGCCAGCAGTTCGGAGGGGGCAAATCAGCCCCAGCATTTT
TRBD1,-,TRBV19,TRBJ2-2,CASTLDRVAGELFF,TGTGCCAGTACCCTGGACAGGGTGGCCGGGGAGCTGTTTTTT
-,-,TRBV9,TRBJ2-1,CASSALGGEQFF,TGTGCCAGCAGCGCCTTAGGGGGTGAGCAGTTCTTC
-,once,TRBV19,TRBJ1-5,CASSIMQNSNQPQHF,TGTGCCAGTAGTATTATGCAGAATAGCAATCAGCCCCAGCATTTT
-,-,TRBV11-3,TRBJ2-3,CASSLLSTDTQYF,TGTGCCAGCAGCTTACTGAGCACAGATACGCAGTATTTT
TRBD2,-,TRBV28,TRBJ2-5,CASSPGGVGLAGAETQYF,TGTGCCAGCAGTCCCGGAGGGGTGGGACTAGCGGGAGCGGAGACCCAGTACTTC
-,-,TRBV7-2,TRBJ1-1,CASSLVSRYTEAFF,TGTGCCAGCAGCTTAGTTAGCCGCTACACTGAAGCTTTCTTT
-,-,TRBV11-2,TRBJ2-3,CASSLVPWAGTDTQYF,TGTGCCAGCAGCTTAGTCCCCTGGGCCGGCACAGATACGCAGTATTTT
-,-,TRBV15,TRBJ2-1,CATSRVLGLSNEQFF,TGTGCCACCAGCAGAGTCCTAGGTCTTTCGAATGAGCAGTTCTTC
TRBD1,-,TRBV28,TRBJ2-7,CASSSLGQASYEQYF,TGTGCCAGCAGTTCACTCGGACAGGCTTCCTACGAGCAGTACTTC